The 32 T cell receptor beta chains listed next were all sequenced from one sample in a study of CD8+CD57+ T cells in acquired aplastic anemia (dated by TCRdb to the late 2010s). Sequencing was carried out with an Illumina HiSeq 2000. TCR beta VDJ combination and CDR3 sequence profiling used genomic DNA as the template. The public reads were quality trimmed at Q25 with fastp and then assembled into clones with MiXCR by TCRdb, keeping productive beta chains. Identical CDR3 proteins give one entry, which carries the most common genes and DNA. The sample records around 210,000 distinct CDR3 sequences, about 60% of which are singletons. The ten top clones hold 58% of the sample. Patients chosen for sequencing had shown expansion of CD8+CD57+ cells by flow cytometry. The sequenced sample consisted of sorted CD4+, CD8+, or CD8+CD57+ T cells (not recorded which) from PBMCs. The receptor set was obtained from a human donor with aplastic anemia.

This clonotype was observed a handful of times. The rearrangement joins TRBV10-3 to TRBJ1-2; D is unresolved. This CDR3 is built from 14 residues. Trimming stripped 0 bases from V and 3 bases from J, with 8 bases between. The germline V gene has CDR1 ENHRY and CDR2 SYGVKD. The CDR3 here is CAISESVEHYGYTF. The CDR3 bases are TGTGCCATCAGTGAGTCGGTGGAGCACTATGGCTACACCTTC.

This clonotype appeared many times. The chain combines TRBV7-9 with TRBJ2-3; possible D gene TRBD2, 7 bases. Germline V CDR1 and CDR2: SEHNR, FQNEAQ (reference sequence). The CDR3 covers 13 residues. The germline V and J ends were trimmed by 9 bases and 4 bases, with 14 bases remaining between them. DNA of the CDR3: TGTGCCAGTGGGGGGGGCCGGCCAGATACGCAGTATTTT. This encodes CASGGGRPDTQYF.

The chain is built from TRBV7-3 and TRBJ2-2, with a possible D match to TRBD1 (7 bases). V lost 5 bases and J 6 bases, leaving 13 bases between the germline ends. This CDR3 has 14 amino acids. CDR1 is SGHTA, CDR2 FQGTGA, per germline. CDR3 nucleotide sequence: TGTGCCAGCAGCGCAGGGGGGTTGGCCGGGGAGCTGTTTTTT. Protein sequence: CASSAGGLAGELFF.

This clonotype has just one count. In nucleotides, the CDR3 is TGTGCCAGCAGGGGGGACGTCTACGAGCAGTACTTC. Amino acid sequence: CASRGDVYEQYF. The chain carries TRBV2 and TRBJ2-7; TRBD1 or TRBD2 may be the D gene (5 bases each). The CDR3 extends over 12 amino acids. CDR1 is SNHLY and CDR2 is FYNNEI in the germline V gene. V lost 6 bases to trimming and J lost 3 bases, with 9 bases between them.

A single count supports this clonotype. Here the CDR3 reads CASSREFEAFF. The CDR3 nucleotides read TGTGCCAGCAGCAGGGAATTTGAAGCTTTCTTT. The V call is TRBV2, the J call TRBJ1-1, with D perhaps matching TRBD1 (5 bases). V was cut by 6 bases and J by 7 bases, with 9 bases left in between. Germline V gene sequence: CDR1 SNHLY, CDR2 FYNNEI. The CDR3 sequence is 11 residues long.

The CDR3 is CSALQTNTEAFF. As DNA, the CDR3 is TGCAGTGCTCTACAGACGAACACTGAAGCTTTCTTT. The V gene is TRBV20-1, the J gene TRBJ1-1; D is ambiguous. This CDR3 has 12 residues. Per germline, CDR1 DFQATT and CDR2 SNEGSKA (reference sequence). V lost 5 bases to trimming and J lost 1 base, with 8 bases between them.

This clonotype was seen a few times. This CDR3 reads CATSDWDGNTIYF. DNA for the CDR3: TGTGCCACCAGTGATTGGGACGGAAACACCATATATTTT. V and J are TRBV24-1 and TRBJ1-3; D perhaps matches TRBD1 (5 bases). V was trimmed by 2 bases and J by 4 bases, leaving 5 bases between them. The CDR3 is 13 residues long. The germline CDR1 and CDR2 sequences are KGHDR and SFDVKD.

This rearrangement joins TRBV7-3 to TRBJ2-2, with a weak D call TRBD1 (5 bases). V shed 5 bases and J shed 3 bases, with 10 bases lying between them. The CDR3 is 14 residues long. Germline-derived CDR1 and CDR2 are SGHTA and FQGTGA. The CDR3 DNA follows: TGTGCCAGCAGCCCCCAGGGTTACACCGGGGAGCTGTTTTTT. Translated, it gives CASSPQGYTGELFF.

Many counts were recorded for this clonotype. The chain couples TRBV5-1 to TRBJ2-5; no clear D. The V gene's germline CDR1 is SGHRS and CDR2 YFSETQ. V gave up 4 bases and J gave up 1 base, with 8 bases separating them. The CDR3 has 13 residues. The CDR3 DNA is TGCGCCAGCAGCCTCGACTCCCAAGAGACCCAGTACTTC. It translates to CASSLDSQETQYF.

CDR3 coding DNA: TGTGCCAGCAGTAATACCGGGACTCCTTCGTCATACGAGCAGTACTTC. Residues: CASSNTGTPSSYEQYF. This rearrangement joins TRBV12-3 or TRBV12-4 to TRBJ2-7; possibly TRBD2 for D (6 bases). The length of the CDR3 is 16 residues. The germline V and J ends were trimmed by 5 bases and 4 bases, with 21 bases remaining between them.

The chain links TRBV7-2 to TRBJ2-2, with D unresolved. CDR3 length equals 14 residues. Germline V CDR1 and CDR2: SGHTA, FQGNSA. V was cut by 5 bases and J by 6 bases, with 13 bases left in between. Here the CDR3 DNA reads TGTGCCAGCAGCAAAAGGACCGGCGCCGGGGAGCTGTTTTTT. As protein: CASSKRTGAGELFF.

This clonotype was counted many times. The chain joins TRBV2 to TRBJ1-3, with a weak D call TRBD1 (6 bases). The germline CDR1 and CDR2 sequences are SNHLY and FYNNEI. V was shortened by 4 bases and J by 7 bases, with 14 bases between the two germline ends. The CDR3 sequence is 14 residues long. The CDR3 spells CASSGMTGGNTIYF. CDR3 sequence (DNA): TGTGCCAGCAGTGGAATGACAGGAGGGAACACCATATATTTT.

The rearrangement joins TRBV2 to TRBJ2-7; D might be TRBD1 (6 bases). This CDR3 spans 16 amino acids. Between the trimmed V and J ends, which lost 5 bases and 5 bases, there was a span of 22 bases. Germline CDR1 and CDR2: SNHLY and FYNNEI. The CDR3 reads CASSPSFGQGRDEQYF. CDR3 coding DNA: TGTGCCAGCAGTCCCTCGTTCGGTCAGGGGCGGGACGAGCAGTACTTC.

The DNA of the CDR3 is TGCAGTGCTACCATCGGGACAGATGAAGCTTTCTTT. It specifies CSATIGTDEAFF. This rearrangement joins TRBV20-1 to TRBJ1-1; 7 nucleotides align to TRBD1. After removal of 4 bases from V and 7 bases from J, the junction contained 6 bases not matched to a gene. The V gene's germline CDR1 is DFQATT and CDR2 SNEGSKA (reference sequence). The CDR3 length is 12 residues.

This clonotype was counted between two and nine times. The V gene is TRBV7-8, the J gene TRBJ2-2; TRBD1 aligns across 12 bases. The J segment lost 7 bases and the V segment lost 5 bases, leaving 11 bases of the junction unmatched. This CDR3 contains 17 residues. Germline-derived CDR1 and CDR2 are SGHVS and FQNEAQ. Written as DNA, the CDR3 is TGTGCCAGCAGCGTCAGACGGGACAGGGGGCTTAACGGGGAGCTGTTTTTT. This gives the protein CASSVRRDRGLNGELFF.

This clonotype was found a few times. The chain has TRBV7-2 and TRBJ2-7, with D perhaps matching TRBD1 (5 bases). Between the trimmed V and J ends, which lost 0 bases and 11 bases, there was a span of 11 bases. The germline V gene encodes CDR1 SGHTA and CDR2 FQGNSA. The CDR3 has 12 amino acids. The CDR3 loop reads CASSLAAGKEYF. The CDR3 DNA sequence: TGTGCCAGCAGCTTAGCGGCAGGGAAGGAGTACTTC.

The genes are TRBV2 and TRBJ2-7; D not certain. The CDR3 length is 11 residues. The germline V gene encodes CDR1 SNHLY and CDR2 FYNNEI. Trimming stripped 4 bases from V and 9 bases from J, with 10 bases between. The CDR3 spells CASSGIEAQYF. CDR3 in DNA: TGTGCCAGCAGTGGAATAGAGGCGCAGTACTTC.

V usage is TRBV7-9 and J usage is TRBJ2-3, with a weak D call TRBD2 (6 bases). The CDR3 has 18 amino acids. V was clipped by 5 bases and J by 2 bases, with 23 bases between them. The V gene's germline CDR1 is SEHNR and CDR2 FQNEAQ (reference sequence). CDR3 amino acids: CASSRRDTPRPATDTQYF. The CDR3 DNA reads as TGTGCCAGCAGCCGGCGGGATACGCCCCGACCAGCCACAGATACGCAGTATTTT.

This chain connects TRBV2 to TRBJ2-7, with D possibly TRBD1 on 5 matching bases. V lost 2 bases, J lost 5 bases, and 10 bases lay in between. The germline V gene encodes CDR1 SNHLY and CDR2 FYNNEI. The CDR3 spans 13 residues. The CDR3 here is CASSEKGYNEQYF. The CDR3 DNA reads TGTGCCAGCAGTGAAAAGGGGTATAACGAGCAGTACTTC.

The rearrangement links TRBV7-9 to TRBJ2-7; D may be TRBD1 (6 bases). The CDR3 contains 13 residues. Per germline, CDR1 SEHNR and CDR2 FQNEAQ (reference sequence). V lost 4 bases to trimming and J lost 1 base, with 8 bases between them. CDR3 loop: CASSSGQSYEQYF. DNA of the CDR3: TGTGCCAGCAGCTCCGGACAGTCCTACGAGCAGTACTTC.

This chain links TRBV19 with TRBJ1-4; D unclear. Germline assignment: CDR1 LNHDA and CDR2 SQIVND (reference sequence). CDR3 length equals 13 residues. V lost 9 bases and J lost 10, with 18 bases in between. CDR3 DNA sequence: TGTGCCAGCCGACCAACCGAGAAGGGAAAACTGTTTTTT. It is translated as CASRPTEKGKLFF.

To note about this clonotype: A much larger clone is a single base away; this may be a read error. The chain joins TRBV7-9 to TRBJ1-2, with D perhaps TRBD1 (6 bases). Between the trimmed V and J ends, which lost 4 bases and 7 bases, there was a span of 22 bases. This CDR3 spans 16 amino acids. Germline CDR1 is SEHNR and CDR2 is FQNEAQ (reference sequence). Here the CDR3 reads CASSSITGALIVGYTF. The CDR3 DNA reads TGTGCCAGCAGCTCCATCACGGGGGCCCTTATTGTTGGCTACACCTTC.

This clonotype was seen ten or more times. CDR3 sequence reads: CASSPRTGSGNTIYF. CDR3 in DNA: TGTGCCAGCAGCCCCCGGACAGGGTCTGGAAACACCATATATTTT. V is TRBV9 and J is TRBJ1-3; TRBD1 matches at 8 bases. Trimming removed 4 bases from V and 1 base from J; junction bases left unmatched: 4. Germline loops: CDR1 SGDLS, CDR2 YYNGEE. The CDR3 covers 15 residues.

The table lists this clonotype with a count of one. The rearrangement uses TRBV9 and TRBJ2-5; D is unclear. Germline CDR1 is SGDLS and CDR2 is YYNGEE. This CDR3 spans 16 amino acids. V was clipped by 4 bases and J by 1 base, with 17 bases between them. CDR3 amino acids: CASSPTKVAPQETQYF. In DNA form, the CDR3 reads TGTGCCAGCAGCCCTACGAAGGTGGCCCCCCAAGAGACCCAGTACTTC.

This clonotype was seen only once. The chain combines TRBV15 with TRBJ1-5, with D possibly matching TRBD1 (6 bases). Germline CDR1 is LNHNV and CDR2 is YYDKDF (reference sequence). Trimming cost V 3 bases and J 9 bases, with 12 bases left between them. This CDR3 is 13 amino acids long. CDR3 sequence: CATSSRGQSPQHF. Written as DNA, the CDR3 is TGTGCCACCAGCAGCAGAGGACAGTCGCCCCAGCATTTT.

Worth noting for this clonotype: The CDR3 carries no conserved terminal phenylalanine or tryptophan, so it likely arises from a read error. It is unclear where the CDR3 begins or ends on the DNA, so no DNA is shown, and the CDR3 is as TCRdb lists it. This rearrangement joins TRBV5-4 to TRBJ2-2. Germline loops: CDR1 SGHNT, CDR2 YYREEE (reference sequence). The CDR3 is 9 residues long, counting both termini. CDR3 amino acids: CASSNSRVQ.

This sequence joins TRBV19 and TRBJ1-2, with D tentatively TRBD1 (5 bases). This CDR3 spans 13 amino acids. In germline, CDR1 is LNHDA, CDR2 SQIVND (reference sequence). V shed 7 bases and J shed 6 bases, with 15 bases lying between them. The chain's CDR3 is CASNGNLGDGYTF. CDR3 nucleotides: TGTGCCAGTAACGGAAACCTAGGGGATGGCTACACCTTC.

The chain joins TRBV29-1 to TRBJ1-2; 7 bases line up with TRBD1. Germline V gene sequence: CDR1 SQVTM, CDR2 ANQGSEA. Trimming removed 7 bases from V and 4 bases from J; junction bases left unmatched: 9. The CDR3 runs 13 residues. Here the CDR3 DNA reads TGCAGCGATTCAGGACAGGAAGGCTATGGCTACACCTTC. Translated, it gives CSDSGQEGYGYTF.

The chain uses TRBV7-9 and TRBJ2-7, with D unclear. CDR1 and CDR2 from the germline V gene are SEHNR and FQNEAQ (reference sequence). The germline V and J ends were trimmed by 3 bases and 5 bases, with 8 bases remaining between them. The CDR3 consists of 12 residues. The CDR3 region has the DNA TGTGCCAGCAGCTTCCTCCGACACGAGCAGTACTTC. It is translated as CASSFLRHEQYF.

The chain employs TRBV2 and TRBJ2-3, with 7 nucleotides matching TRBD2. V shed 6 bases and J 3 bases; nucleotides not matched to a gene: 3. CDR3 length: 13 residues. Germline lookup yields CDR1 SNHLY and CDR2 FYNNEI. The CDR3, as DNA: TGTGCCAGCAGGCGAGCGGGGACAGATACGCAGTATTTT. Translation: CASRRAGTDTQYF. The whole variable domain, remainder taken from reference TRBV2 and TRBJ2-3, is EPEVTQTPSHQVTQMGQEVILRCVPISNHLYFYWYRQILGQKVEFLVSFYNNEISEKSEIFDDQFSVERPDGSNFTLKIRSTKLEDSAMYFCASRRAGTDTQYFGPGTRLTVL.

This clonotype was recorded many times. The chain combines TRBV7-9 with TRBJ1-3; 7 positions match TRBD1. The V gene's germline CDR1 is SEHNR and CDR2 FQNEAQ (reference sequence). This CDR3 has 18 amino acids. Unmatched junction bases numbered 12, after V lost 4 bases and J lost 0 bases. The CDR3 is CASSSPGRTGNSGNTIYF. In nucleotides, the CDR3 is TGTGCCAGCAGCTCGCCCGGCCGGACAGGCAACTCTGGAAACACCATATATTTT. Full variable domain (missing parts from reference TRBV7-9 and TRBJ1-3): DTGVSQNPRHKITKRGQNVTFRCDPISEHNRLYWYRQTLGQGPEFLTYFQNEAQLEKSRLLSDRFSAERPKGSFSTLEIQRTEQGDSAMYLCASSSPGRTGNSGNTIYFGEGSWLTVV.

The chain combines TRBV20-1 with TRBJ1-2; the D is unclear. This CDR3 has 12 residues. V dropped 6 bases and J dropped 8 bases, with 16 bases sitting between them. The germline gives CDR1 DFQATT, CDR2 SNEGSKA (reference sequence). The CDR3 bases are TGCAGTGCCACCCCCACCGGTTGGGGCTACACCTTC. Protein sequence: CSATPTGWGYTF.